A single sample gave rise to the 29 T cell receptor beta chains below, sequenced in a study of PD-L1 blockade in urothelial cancer. Assay used: immunoSEQ multiplex PCR; TCRdb lists only in-frame clones, some missing. The repertoire includes about 100,000 clones, 91% of them detected once, and 0.7% to 0.95% sits in the top ten. The sample consisted of PBMCs, taken around atezolizumab (anti-PD-L1) treatment. These receptors were taken from a woman aged 80 or over with urothelial cancer.

This clone was seen only a few times. This chain links TRBV4-2 with TRBJ2-1; no definite D call. Per germline, CDR1 LGHNA and CDR2 YNFKEQ. Trimming took off 1 base at V and 7 bases at J, with 11 bases between the two ends. The CDR3 is 14 amino acids. The CDR3 DNA sequence: TGTGCCAGCAGCCAAGCGCCGGTGCTGAATGAGCAGTTCTTC. Translating gives CASSQAPVLNEQFF.

The chain combines TRBV27 with TRBJ1-2; D ambiguous. This CDR3 is 16 amino acids long. The germline V gene has CDR1 MNHEY and CDR2 SMNVEV (reference sequence). V dropped 0 bases and J dropped 6 bases, with 17 bases sitting between them. The CDR3 is CASSLSVYPASDGYTF. The CDR3 nucleotides read TGTGCCAGCAGTTTATCGGTCTACCCCGCTTCGGATGGCTACACCTTC.

V is TRBV28 and J is TRBJ1-1, with TRBD1 matching over 11 bases. The CDR3 is made up of 14 amino acids. CDR1 and CDR2 from the germline V gene are MDHEN and SYDVKM. The V gene end was trimmed by 5 bases and the J gene end by 8 bases; junction bases not matched to a gene: 7. The CDR3 coding sequence is TGTGCCAGCAGTCTCACTGGGACAGGGGGAGAAGCTTTCTTT. Protein: CASSLTGTGGEAFF.

The rearrangement uses TRBV18 and TRBJ1-1; TRBD1 matches 8 bases. The length of the CDR3 is 15 residues. Germline assignment: CDR1 KGHSH and CDR2 LQKENI. V lost 2 bases, J lost 4 bases, and 6 bases stayed unmatched. The CDR3 sequence is CASSPSQGAATEAFF. The CDR3 nucleotides read TGTGCCAGCTCACCAAGTCAGGGGGCAGCCACTGAAGCTTTCTTT. Complete variable domain (other parts from reference TRBV18 and TRBJ1-1): NAGVMQNPRHLVRRRGQEARLRCSPMKGHSHVYWYRQLPEEGLKFMVYLQKENIIDESGMPKERFSAEFPKEGPSILRIQQVVRGDSAAYFCASSPSQGAATEAFFGQGTRLTVV.

The rearrangement joins TRBV28 to TRBJ1-1; no clear D. The CDR3 runs 12 residues. Germline V gene lookup returns CDR1 MDHEN and CDR2 SYDVKM. Deletions cut 5 bases from V and 8 bases from J, with 12 bases between. The CDR3 sequence: CASSAPPGEAFF. As DNA, the CDR3 is TGTGCCAGCAGTGCTCCTCCGGGAGAAGCTTTCTTT. Looking up the rest from reference TRBV28 and TRBJ1-1 gives the full variable domain: DVKVTQSSRYLVKRTGEKVFLECVQDMDHENMFWYRQDPGLGLRLIYFSYDVKMKEKGDIPEGYSVSREKKERFSLILESASTNQTSMYLCASSAPPGEAFFGQGTRLTVV.

V usage is TRBV9 and J usage is TRBJ1-1; the D is unclear. Trimming took off 3 bases at V and 5 bases at J, with 11 bases between the two ends. CDR3 length equals 13 residues. Germline CDR1 SGDLS, CDR2 YYNGEE. The CDR3 DNA reads TGTGCCAGCAGCGAGACGAGGTTAACTGAAGCTTTCTTT. Its protein is CASSETRLTEAFF.

The chain carries TRBV5-1 and TRBJ2-3, with 7 bases fitting TRBD1. CDR3 length: 16 amino acids. Germline V gene lookup returns CDR1 SGHRS and CDR2 YFSETQ. J was trimmed by 0 bases and V by 4 bases; bases with no gene match: 8. The CDR3 reads CASSRGQTTSTDTQYF. DNA for the CDR3: TGCGCCAGCAGCCGGGGACAGACTACTAGCACAGATACGCAGTATTTT.

The table lists this clone with a count of one. The chain employs TRBV15 and TRBJ2-5; 7 nucleotides agree with TRBD1. Germline lookup yields CDR1 LNHNV and CDR2 YYDKDF (reference sequence). The V segment lost 5 bases and the J segment 5 bases; nucleotides outside the gene matches: 11. There are 15 residues in the CDR3. This CDR3 is CATSPRQGFRETQYF. Written as DNA, the CDR3 is TGTGCCACCAGCCCCCGACAGGGTTTCAGGGAGACCCAGTACTTC.

The chain employs TRBV10-1 and TRBJ1-5; D not resolved. V gave up 5 bases and J gave up 4 bases, with 9 bases separating them. The CDR3 has 13 residues. Germline CDR1 reads WNHNN; CDR2 reads SYGVQD (reference sequence). The CDR3 sequence: CASSLTRNQPQHF. CDR3 DNA: TGCGCCAGCAGTTTGACAAGAAATCAGCCCCAGCATTTT.

The count of this clone is one. The V call is TRBV6-1, the J call TRBJ1-4; TRBD1 matches 9 bases. Germline V gene data show CDR1 as MNHNS and CDR2 as SASEGT. The CDR3 is 13 amino acids. V lost 10 bases and J lost 8; bases outside the gene matches: 8. The DNA for the CDR3 is TGTGCCACCACCCAGACAGGGGGAGAAAAACTGTTTTTT. The encoded protein is CATTQTGGEKLFF.

This chain connects TRBV7-2 to TRBJ1-4; 8 bases are shared with TRBD1. The V gene end was trimmed by 2 bases and the J gene end by 6 bases; junction bases not matched to a gene: 5. In germline, CDR1 is SGHTA, CDR2 FQGNSA. The CDR3 runs to 15 residues. CDR3 sequence: CASSLSSGGDEKLFF. In DNA, the CDR3 is TGTGCCAGCAGCTTAAGTTCAGGGGGCGATGAAAAACTGTTTTTT. Together with reference TRBV7-2 and TRBJ1-4, the CDR3 gives the full variable domain: GAGVSQSPSNKVTEKGKDVELRCDPISGHTALYWYRQSLGQGLEFLIYFQGNSAPDKSGLPSDRFSAERTGGSVSTLTIQRTQQEDSAVYLCASSLSSGGDEKLFFGSGTQLSVL.

The genes are TRBV6-1 and TRBJ1-2; weak D call: TRBD1 (5 bases). V lost 1 base, J lost 8 bases, and 11 bases lay in between. There are 13 residues in the CDR3. Germline assignment: CDR1 MNHNS and CDR2 SASEGT. In DNA, the CDR3 is TGTGCCAGCAGTGAAGAACCGGGGGGAGGCTACACCTTC. The encoded protein is CASSEEPGGGYTF.

This rearrangement joins TRBV2 to TRBJ1-1; 9 bases are shared with TRBD1. The V segment lost 7 bases and the J segment 1 base; nucleotides outside the gene matches: 4. This CDR3 comprises 14 residues. CDR1 SNHLY and CDR2 FYNNEI come from the germline V gene. In DNA, the CDR3 is TGTGCCAGCACACTACAGGGGGCGAACACTGAAGCTTTCTTT. It is translated as CASTLQGANTEAFF.

The chain carries TRBV5-1 and TRBJ1-1, with TRBD1 matching over 10 bases. Trimming removed 7 bases from V and 2 bases from J; junction bases left unmatched: 2. Germline V gene lookup returns CDR1 SGHRS and CDR2 YFSETQ. The CDR3 consists of 13 residues. This CDR3 reads CASRQGANTEAFF. As DNA, the CDR3 is TGCGCCAGCCGACAGGGGGCCAACACTGAAGCTTTCTTT.

V gene TRBV5-6 combines with J gene TRBJ1-4; D not certain. Trimming took off 2 bases at V and 2 bases at J, with 16 bases between the two ends. The CDR3 spans 17 residues. CDR1 is SGHDT and CDR2 is YYEEEE in the germline V gene. The CDR3 protein is CASSFRVVGGTNEKLFF. Here the CDR3 DNA reads TGTGCCAGCAGCTTTAGGGTCGTCGGCGGGACTAATGAAAAACTGTTTTTT.

The CDR3 DNA reads as TGTGCCAGCAGTGAAGCTCGGGGGATATGGCAGCCCCAGCATTTT. This encodes CASSEARGIWQPQHF. The chain links TRBV6-1 to TRBJ1-5, with a tentative D call TRBD1 (5 bases). This CDR3 spans 15 amino acids. Trimming stripped 0 bases from V and 7 bases from J, with 13 bases between. The V gene's germline CDR1 is MNHNS and CDR2 SASEGT.

The chain carries TRBV5-1 and TRBJ2-2; TRBD2 is a possible D gene (6 bases). V was pared by 7 bases and J by 4 bases, with 17 bases between. From germline, CDR1 is SGHRS and CDR2 YFSETQ. The CDR3 has 15 amino acids. The CDR3 loop reads CASVLAGGGTGELFF. The DNA of the CDR3 is TGCGCCAGCGTCCTGGCCGGGGGAGGCACCGGGGAGCTGTTTTTT.

CDR3 in DNA: TGTGCCAGCTCCCACGGGGAGGGCCAAGAGACCCAGTACTTC. This gives the protein CASSHGEGQETQYF. The chain combines TRBV18 with TRBJ2-5, with TRBD2 matching 7 bases. Germline V gene data show CDR1 as KGHSH and CDR2 as LQKENI. V lost 6 bases and J lost 1; bases outside the gene matches: 5. The CDR3 has 14 amino acids.

The chain carries TRBV4-2 and TRBJ1-4; the D gene is possibly TRBD1 (5 bases). The germline gives CDR1 LGHNA, CDR2 YNFKEQ. V lost 0 bases, J lost 8 bases, and 13 bases lay in between. CDR3 size: 15 residues. The CDR3 loop is CASSQEASGVEKLFF. In nucleotides, the CDR3 is TGTGCCAGCAGCCAAGAGGCCTCGGGGGTCGAAAAACTGTTTTTT.

This clone has only a few counts. The chain has TRBV30 and TRBJ1-2; 9 positions match TRBD1. CDR1 is GTSNPN and CDR2 is SVGIG in the germline V gene (reference sequence). Trimming at V came to 5 bases and at J to 8 bases, leaving 6 bases not matched to a gene. The CDR3 spans 12 residues. CDR3: CAWRTGGGGYTF. In DNA form, the CDR3 reads TGTGCCTGGCGTACAGGGGGCGGCGGCTACACCTTC. The full variable domain, with the rest looked up from reference TRBV30 and TRBJ1-2, is SQTIHQWPATLVQPVGSPLSLECTVEGTSNPNLYWYRQAAGRGLQLLFYSVGIGQISSEVPQNLSASRPQDRQFILSSKKLLLSDSGFYLCAWRTGGGGYTFGSGTRLTVV.

The V gene is TRBV9, the J gene TRBJ1-3; D not certain. V lost 6 bases, J lost 4 bases, and 14 bases lay in between. The CDR3 totals 14 residues. The V gene's germline CDR1 is SGDLS and CDR2 YYNGEE. The CDR3 DNA sequence: TGTGCCAGCACCCCAGCCAGCGAAGGAAACACCATATATTTT. Translating it yields CASTPASEGNTIYF.

V gene TRBV29-1 combines with J gene TRBJ1-5; 7 bases fit TRBD1. The V gene end was trimmed by 4 bases and the J gene end by 7 bases; junction bases not matched to a gene: 7. The germline CDR1 and CDR2 sequences are SQVTM and ANQGSEA. This CDR3 comprises 13 residues. In DNA form, the CDR3 reads TGCAGCGTTGGATGGCAGGGGGAACAGCCCCAGCATTTT. Translation gives CSVGWQGEQPQHF.

This clone was detected a few times. The V gene is TRBV9, the J gene TRBJ2-1, with 10 positions matching TRBD2. This CDR3 has 15 residues. V lost 4 bases, J lost 4 bases, and 5 bases stayed unmatched. The germline gives CDR1 SGDLS, CDR2 YYNGEE. The CDR3 DNA reads TGTGCCAGCAGCACCGGGGGACTAGCGTACAATGAGCAGTTCTTC. It is translated as CASSTGGLAYNEQFF. The whole variable domain, filled in from reference TRBV9 and TRBJ2-1, reads DSGVTQTPKHLITATGQRVTLRCSPRSGDLSVYWYQQSLDQGLQFLIQYYNGEERAKGNILERFSAQQFPDLHSELNLSSLELGDSALYFCASSTGGLAYNEQFFGPGTRLTVL.

The CDR3 sequence: CAISEFREATQYF. DNA of the CDR3: TGTGCCATCAGTGAGTTCAGGGAAGCTACGCAGTATTTT. The V and J genes are TRBV10-3 and TRBJ2-3; possible D gene TRBD1, 5 bases. Trimming took off 1 base at V and 8 bases at J, with 10 bases between the two ends. The CDR3 is 13 residues long. Germline loops: CDR1 ENHRY, CDR2 SYGVKD.

CDR3 amino acids: CASSYGAGEQYF. CDR3 sequence (DNA): TGTGCCAGCAGTTACGGGGCAGGGGAGCAGTACTTC. The J gene is TRBJ2-7, the V gene TRBV6-6; tentatively, D is TRBD1 (5 bases). Germline lookup yields CDR1 MNHNY and CDR2 SVGAGI (reference sequence). The CDR3 is 12 amino acids. V was cut by 2 bases and J by 7 bases, with 9 bases left in between.

V and J are TRBV18 and TRBJ2-7; 12 bases fit TRBD2. V was pared by 3 bases and J by 2 bases, with 2 bases of the junction left unmatched. Germline CDR1 reads KGHSH; CDR2 reads LQKENI. The CDR3 runs to 15 residues. The CDR3 DNA is TGTGCCAGCTCACCTCGGACTAGCGGGACCTACGAGCAGTACTTC. Protein product: CASSPRTSGTYEQYF.

V usage is TRBV6-6 and J usage is TRBJ1-1; D might be TRBD1 (5 bases). Germline CDR1 MNHNY, CDR2 SVGAGI (reference sequence). Trimming took 4 bases from V and 1 from J, leaving 13 bases between them. This CDR3 comprises 15 residues. The CDR3 DNA reads as TGTGCCAGCAGTTGGACACCCACACCGAACACTGAAGCTTTCTTT. Protein: CASSWTPTPNTEAFF.

V and J are TRBV19 and TRBJ2-2; TRBD2 is a possible D gene (6 bases). CDR1 LNHDA and CDR2 SQIVND come from the germline V gene (reference sequence). The CDR3 is made up of 17 amino acids. Trimming cost V 1 base and J 6 bases, with 18 bases left between them. The CDR3 sequence: CASSIVGGRGVSGELFF. The DNA of the CDR3 is TGTGCCAGTAGTATAGTGGGGGGACGGGGAGTGTCCGGGGAGCTGTTTTTT.

The chain combines TRBV30 with TRBJ2-6, with 7 nucleotides matching TRBD1. Germline-derived CDR1 and CDR2 are GTSNPN and SVGIG (reference sequence). The CDR3 loop spans 17 amino acids. Trimming took 0 bases from V and 0 from J; bases not matched to a gene: 5. The CDR3 loop reads CAWSVQGVHSGANVLTF. CDR3 DNA sequence: TGTGCCTGGAGTGTTCAGGGGGTCCACTCTGGGGCCAACGTCCTGACTTTC.